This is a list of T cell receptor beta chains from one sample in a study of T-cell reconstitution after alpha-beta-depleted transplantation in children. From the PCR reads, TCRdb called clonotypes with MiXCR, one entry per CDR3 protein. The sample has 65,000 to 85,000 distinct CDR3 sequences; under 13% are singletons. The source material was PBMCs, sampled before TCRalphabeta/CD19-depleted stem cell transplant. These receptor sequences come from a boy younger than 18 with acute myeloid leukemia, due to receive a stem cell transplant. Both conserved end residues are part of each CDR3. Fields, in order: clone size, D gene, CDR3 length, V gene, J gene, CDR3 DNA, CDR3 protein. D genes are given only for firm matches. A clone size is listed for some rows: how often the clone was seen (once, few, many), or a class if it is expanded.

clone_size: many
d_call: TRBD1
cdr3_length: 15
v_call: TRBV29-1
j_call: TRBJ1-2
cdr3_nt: TGCAGCGCCCTCGGGACAGCCGAAAAAAATTATGGCTACACCTTC
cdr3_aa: CSALGTAEKNYGYTF

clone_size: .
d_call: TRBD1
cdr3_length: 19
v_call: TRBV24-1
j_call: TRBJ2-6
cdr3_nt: TGTGCCACCAGTGATACCCCGGGACAGGGGCACTCTGGGGCCAACGTCCTGACTTTC
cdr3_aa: CATSDTPGQGHSGANVLTF

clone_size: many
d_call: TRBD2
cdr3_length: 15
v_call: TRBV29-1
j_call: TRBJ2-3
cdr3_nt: TGCAGCACCCGAGCAAGCGGGGTCAACGAGGATACGCAGTATTTT
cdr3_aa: CSTRASGVNEDTQYF

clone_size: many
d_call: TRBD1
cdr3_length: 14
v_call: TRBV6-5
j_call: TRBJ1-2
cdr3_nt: TGTGCCAGCAGTCGGGACAGGGAGAACTATGGCTACACCTTC
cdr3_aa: CASSRDRENYGYTF

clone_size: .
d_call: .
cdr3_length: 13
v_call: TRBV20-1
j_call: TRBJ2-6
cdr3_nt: TGCAGTGCCAGGGTACCTGGGGCCAACGTCCTGACTTTC
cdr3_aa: CSARVPGANVLTF

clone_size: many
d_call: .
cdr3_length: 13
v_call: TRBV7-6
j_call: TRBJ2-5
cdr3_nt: TGTGCCAGCAGCTTAGCGGGGCCAGAGACCCAGTACTTC
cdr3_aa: CASSLAGPETQYF

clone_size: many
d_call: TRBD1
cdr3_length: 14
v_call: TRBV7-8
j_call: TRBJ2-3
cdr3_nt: TGTGCCAGCAGCCGGGACAGGAGCACAGATACGCAGTATTTT
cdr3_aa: CASSRDRSTDTQYF

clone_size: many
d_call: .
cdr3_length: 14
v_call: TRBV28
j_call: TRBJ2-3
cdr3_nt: TGTGCCAGCAGTTATGAGAACCACTTGGGTACGCAGTATTTT
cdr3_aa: CASSYENHLGTQYF

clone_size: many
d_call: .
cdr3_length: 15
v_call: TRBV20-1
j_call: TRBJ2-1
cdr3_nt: TGCAGTGCTGCCGCGGGGGCTAGCTCCTACAATGAGCAGTTCTTC
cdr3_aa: CSAAAGASSYNEQFF

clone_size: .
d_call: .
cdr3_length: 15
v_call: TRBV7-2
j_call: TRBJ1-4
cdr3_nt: TGTGCCAGCAGCTTAATTAACAGGCCGAATGAAAAACTGTTTTTT
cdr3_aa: CASSLINRPNEKLFF

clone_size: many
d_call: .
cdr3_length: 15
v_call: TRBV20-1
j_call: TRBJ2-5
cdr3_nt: .
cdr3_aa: CSAISAASGQETQYF

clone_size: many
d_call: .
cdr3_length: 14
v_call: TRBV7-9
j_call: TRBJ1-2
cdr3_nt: TGTGCCAGCACCACCCGAATGCGGAACTATGGCTACACCTTC
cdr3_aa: CASTTRMRNYGYTF

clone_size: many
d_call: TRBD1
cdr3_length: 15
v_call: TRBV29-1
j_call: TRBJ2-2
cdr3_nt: TGCAGCGCCGGGGGGACAGGGGGTGCCACCGGGGAGCTGTTTTTT
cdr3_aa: CSAGGTGGATGELFF

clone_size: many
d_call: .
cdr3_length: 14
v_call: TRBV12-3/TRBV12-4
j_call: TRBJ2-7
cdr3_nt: TGTGCCAGCAGCCGGGACACCCCTTCCTACGAGCAGTACTTC
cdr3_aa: CASSRDTPSYEQYF

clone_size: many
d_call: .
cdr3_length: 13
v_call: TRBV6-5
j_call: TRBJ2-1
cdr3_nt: TGTGCCAGCAGTTACTTGGGGGACAATGAGCAGTTCTTC
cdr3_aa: CASSYLGDNEQFF

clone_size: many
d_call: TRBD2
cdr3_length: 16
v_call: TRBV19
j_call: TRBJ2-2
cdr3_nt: TGTGCCAGTAGTAAGCCTAGCGGGGGGAACACCGGGGAGCTGTTTTTT
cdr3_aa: CASSKPSGGNTGELFF

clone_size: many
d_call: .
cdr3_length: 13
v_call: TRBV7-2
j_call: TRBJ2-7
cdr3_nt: TGTGCCAGCAGCCTCGTAGTCTCCTACGAGCAGTACTTC
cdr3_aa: CASSLVVSYEQYF

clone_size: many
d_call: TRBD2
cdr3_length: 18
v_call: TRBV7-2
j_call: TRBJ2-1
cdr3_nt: TGTGCCAGCAGCTTTCGACTAGCGGGAGGGTTCACCTACAATGAGCAGTTCTTC
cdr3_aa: CASSFRLAGGFTYNEQFF

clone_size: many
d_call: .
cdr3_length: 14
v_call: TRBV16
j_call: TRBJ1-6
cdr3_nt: TGTGCCAGCAGCTCTGGGGCGGGGAATTCACCCCTCCACTTT
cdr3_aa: CASSSGAGNSPLHF

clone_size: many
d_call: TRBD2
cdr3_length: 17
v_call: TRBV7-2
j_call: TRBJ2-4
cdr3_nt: TGTGCCAGCAGCTTCCCCCGGGGGGAACTAGCCAAAAACATTCAGTACTTC
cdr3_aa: CASSFPRGELAKNIQYF

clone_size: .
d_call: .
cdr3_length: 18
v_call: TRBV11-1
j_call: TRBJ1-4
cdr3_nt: TGTGCCAGCAGCCTAATGAGTAGAGGGGGATCGGGTAATGAAAAACTGTTTTTT
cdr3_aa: CASSLMSRGGSGNEKLFF

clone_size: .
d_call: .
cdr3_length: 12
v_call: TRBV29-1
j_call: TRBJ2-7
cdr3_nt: TGCAGCTTTTTGCGGGATCCAAACGAGCAGTACTTC
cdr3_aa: CSFLRDPNEQYF

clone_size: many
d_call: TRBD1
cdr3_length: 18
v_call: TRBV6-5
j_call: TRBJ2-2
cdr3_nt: TGTGCCAGCAGCTCTTTGACCGGGACAGGCTTAGGGACCGGGGAGCTGTTTTTT
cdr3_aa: CASSSLTGTGLGTGELFF

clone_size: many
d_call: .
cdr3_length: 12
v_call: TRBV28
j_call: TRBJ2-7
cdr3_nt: TGTGCCAGCAGTTTAATGTTCTACGAGCAGTACTTC
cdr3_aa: CASSLMFYEQYF

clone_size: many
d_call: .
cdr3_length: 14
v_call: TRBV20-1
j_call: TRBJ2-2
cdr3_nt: TGCAGTGCTTCCCGAAGGGTAAACACCGGGGAGCTGTTTTTT
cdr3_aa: CSASRRVNTGELFF

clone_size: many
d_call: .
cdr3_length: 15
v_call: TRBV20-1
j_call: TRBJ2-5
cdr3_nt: TGCAGTACTCCTGAGGGGGCGGGAGTCGTAGAGACCCAGTACTTC
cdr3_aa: CSTPEGAGVVETQYF

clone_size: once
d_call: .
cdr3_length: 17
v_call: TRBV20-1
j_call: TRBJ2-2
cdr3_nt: TGCTGTGCTAGAAGTCCAGCGAACGGTAGGAACACCGGGCAGCTGTTTTTT
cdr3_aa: CCARSPANGRNTGQLFF

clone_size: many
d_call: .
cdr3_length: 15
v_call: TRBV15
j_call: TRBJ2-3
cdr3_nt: TGTGCCACCAGCATCGGGGGTCCTAGCACAGATACGCAGTATTTT
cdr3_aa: CATSIGGPSTDTQYF

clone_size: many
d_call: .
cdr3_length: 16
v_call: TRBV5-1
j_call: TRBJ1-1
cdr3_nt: TGCGCCACCCGCCAGGAGATGGCGCGCATGAACACTGAAGCTTTCTTT
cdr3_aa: CATRQEMARMNTEAFF

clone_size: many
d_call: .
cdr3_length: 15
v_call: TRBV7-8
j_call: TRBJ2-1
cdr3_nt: TGTGCCAGCAGCACCCGAATTTTAGTGGCTAATGAGCAGTTCTTC
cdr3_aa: CASSTRILVANEQFF

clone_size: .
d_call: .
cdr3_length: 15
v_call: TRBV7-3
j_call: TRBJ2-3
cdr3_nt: TGTGCCAGCAGCTCTACTACAGGGTACACAGATACGCAGTATTTT
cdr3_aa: CASSSTTGYTDTQYF

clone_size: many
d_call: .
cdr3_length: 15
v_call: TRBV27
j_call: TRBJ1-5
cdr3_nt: TGTGCCAGCAGTTCGCACATGGGAGGCAATCAGCCCCAGCATTTT
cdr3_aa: CASSSHMGGNQPQHF

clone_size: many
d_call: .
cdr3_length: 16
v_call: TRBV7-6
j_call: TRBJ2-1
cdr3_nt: TGTGCCAGCAGCTTAGATCCCCGAGTCTCCTACAATGAGCAGTTCTTC
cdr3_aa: CASSLDPRVSYNEQFF

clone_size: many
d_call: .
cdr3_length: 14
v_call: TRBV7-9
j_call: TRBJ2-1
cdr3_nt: TGTGCCAGCAGCCCCTCGACAAAACCGGTGGGGCAGTTCTTC
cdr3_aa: CASSPSTKPVGQFF

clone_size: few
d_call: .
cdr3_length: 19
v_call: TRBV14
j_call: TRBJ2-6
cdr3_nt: TGTGCCAGCAGCCAAGATGATTGGTTGACCGGCTCTGGGGCCAACGTCCTGACTTTC
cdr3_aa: CASSQDDWLTGSGANVLTF

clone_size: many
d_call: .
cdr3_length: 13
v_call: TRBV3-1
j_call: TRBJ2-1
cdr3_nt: TGTGCCAGCAGCCCAAACTATGACAATGAGCAGTTCTTC
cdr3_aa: CASSPNYDNEQFF

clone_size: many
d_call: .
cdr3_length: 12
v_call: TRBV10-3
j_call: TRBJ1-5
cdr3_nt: TGTGCCATCAAAGACACTGCCGGGCCCCAGCATTTT
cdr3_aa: CAIKDTAGPQHF

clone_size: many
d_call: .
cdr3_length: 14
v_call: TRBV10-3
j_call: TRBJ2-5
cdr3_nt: TGTGCCATCGGGCGGGACTTATTGTCTGAGACCCAGTACTTC
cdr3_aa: CAIGRDLLSETQYF

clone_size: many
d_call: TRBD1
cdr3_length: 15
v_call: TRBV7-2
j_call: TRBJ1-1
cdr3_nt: TGTGCCAGCAGTTATACAGGGGGGCGCGAGTCCGAAGCTTTCTTT
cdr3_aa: CASSYTGGRESEAFF

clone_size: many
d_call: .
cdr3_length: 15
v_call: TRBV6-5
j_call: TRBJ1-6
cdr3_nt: TGTGCCAGCAGTTACTCCGATTCCCTAAATTCACCCCTCCACTTT
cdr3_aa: CASSYSDSLNSPLHF

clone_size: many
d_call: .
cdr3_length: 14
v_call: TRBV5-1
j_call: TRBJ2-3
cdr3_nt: TGCGCCAGCAGCCCCGGCCACGGGACAGATACGCAGTATTTT
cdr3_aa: CASSPGHGTDTQYF

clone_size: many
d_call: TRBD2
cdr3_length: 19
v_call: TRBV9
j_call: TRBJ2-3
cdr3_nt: TGTGCCAGCAGCGAGGGGACTAGCGGGAACCACCTTTACACAGATACGCAGTATTTT
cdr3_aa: CASSEGTSGNHLYTDTQYF

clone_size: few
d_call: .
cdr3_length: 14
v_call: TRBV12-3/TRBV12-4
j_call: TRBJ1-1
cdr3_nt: TGTGCCAGCACTGTTCTGAGCGTGAACACTGAAGCTTTCTTT
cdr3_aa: CASTVLSVNTEAFF

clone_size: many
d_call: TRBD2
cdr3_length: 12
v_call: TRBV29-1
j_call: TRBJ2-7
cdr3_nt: TGCAGCGTTGAAGATGGGGGGGGCGAGCAGTACTTC
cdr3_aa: CSVEDGGGEQYF

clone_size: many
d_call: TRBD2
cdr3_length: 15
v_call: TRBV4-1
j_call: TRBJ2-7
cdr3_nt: TGCGCCAGCAGCCAAGATCGGCTAGCGGTCTACGAGCAGTACTTC
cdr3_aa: CASSQDRLAVYEQYF

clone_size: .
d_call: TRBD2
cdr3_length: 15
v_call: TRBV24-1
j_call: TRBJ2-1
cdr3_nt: TGTGCCACCAGTCGCCCTAGCGGGGCCTACAATGAGCAGTTCTTC
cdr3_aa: CATSRPSGAYNEQFF

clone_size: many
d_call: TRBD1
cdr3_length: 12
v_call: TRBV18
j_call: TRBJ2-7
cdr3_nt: TGTGCCAGCTCGGTCACAGGGGTCGAGCAGTACTTC
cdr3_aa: CASSVTGVEQYF